This T cell receptor (beta chain) was documented in a study of blood T cell repertoires in COVID-19. Across the whole study: Spain, Italy and the United States supplied samples that represented acute and convalescent COVID-19. The cDNA or gDNA used as material had been derived from T cells, B-cell-depleted T cells, or PBMCs.

Deletions cut 6 bases from V and 3 bases from J, with 18 bases between. Looked up from germline, CDR1 is GTSNPN and CDR2 is SVGIG (reference sequence). CDR3 size: 15 residues. Authors' analysis steps: Estimated nucleated cell counts came from reference gene primer amplification. The repertoire was sequenced with immunoSEQ multiplex PCR; TCRdb's copy has only in-frame clones and lacks some. The DNA gave D and trimming, while V, J and clone size come from that table. The profile shows around 140,000 clones, around 89% of them singletons. Sequenced material: peripheral blood. The clonotype comes from a man over 45 with active or convalescent COVID-19. The chain links TRBV30 to TRBJ2-1, with a possible D match to TRBD1 (5 bases). The CDR3 DNA reads TGTGCCTGTCACACGGTCAGGGAAGACTACAATGAGCAGTTCTTC. Its translation is CACHTVREDYNEQFF.